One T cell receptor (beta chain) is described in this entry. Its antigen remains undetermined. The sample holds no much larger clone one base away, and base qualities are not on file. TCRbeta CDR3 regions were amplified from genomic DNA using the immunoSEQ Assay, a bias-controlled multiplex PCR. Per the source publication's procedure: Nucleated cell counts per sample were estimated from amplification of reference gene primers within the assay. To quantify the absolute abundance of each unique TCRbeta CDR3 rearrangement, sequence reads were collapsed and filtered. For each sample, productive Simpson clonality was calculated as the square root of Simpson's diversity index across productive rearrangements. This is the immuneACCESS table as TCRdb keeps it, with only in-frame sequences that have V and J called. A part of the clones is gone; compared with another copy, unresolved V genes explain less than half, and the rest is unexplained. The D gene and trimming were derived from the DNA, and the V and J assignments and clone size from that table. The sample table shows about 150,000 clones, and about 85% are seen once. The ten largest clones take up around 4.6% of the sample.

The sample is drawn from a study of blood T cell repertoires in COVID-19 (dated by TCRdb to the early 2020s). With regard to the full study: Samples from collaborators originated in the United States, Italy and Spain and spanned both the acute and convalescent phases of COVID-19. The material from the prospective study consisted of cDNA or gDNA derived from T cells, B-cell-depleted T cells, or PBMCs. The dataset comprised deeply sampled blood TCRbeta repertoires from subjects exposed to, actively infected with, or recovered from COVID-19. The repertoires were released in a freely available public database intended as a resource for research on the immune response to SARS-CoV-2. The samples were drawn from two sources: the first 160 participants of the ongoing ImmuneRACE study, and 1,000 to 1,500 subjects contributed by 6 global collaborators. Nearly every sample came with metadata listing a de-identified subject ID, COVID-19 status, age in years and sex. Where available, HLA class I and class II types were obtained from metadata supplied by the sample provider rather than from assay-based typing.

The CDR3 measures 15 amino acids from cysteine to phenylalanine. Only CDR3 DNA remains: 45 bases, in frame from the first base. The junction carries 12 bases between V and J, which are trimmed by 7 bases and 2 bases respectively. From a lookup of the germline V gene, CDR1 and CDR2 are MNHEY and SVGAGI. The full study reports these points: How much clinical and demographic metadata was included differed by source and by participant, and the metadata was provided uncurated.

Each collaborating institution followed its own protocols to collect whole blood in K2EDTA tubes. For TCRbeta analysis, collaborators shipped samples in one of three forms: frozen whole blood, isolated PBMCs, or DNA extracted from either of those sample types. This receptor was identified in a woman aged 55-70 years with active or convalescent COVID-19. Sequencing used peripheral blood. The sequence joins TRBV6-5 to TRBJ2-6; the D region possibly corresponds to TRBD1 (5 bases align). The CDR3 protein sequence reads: CASKRGRAGANVLTF. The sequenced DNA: TGTGCCAGCAAAAGGGGTCGGGCTGGGGCCAACGTCCTGACTTTC.